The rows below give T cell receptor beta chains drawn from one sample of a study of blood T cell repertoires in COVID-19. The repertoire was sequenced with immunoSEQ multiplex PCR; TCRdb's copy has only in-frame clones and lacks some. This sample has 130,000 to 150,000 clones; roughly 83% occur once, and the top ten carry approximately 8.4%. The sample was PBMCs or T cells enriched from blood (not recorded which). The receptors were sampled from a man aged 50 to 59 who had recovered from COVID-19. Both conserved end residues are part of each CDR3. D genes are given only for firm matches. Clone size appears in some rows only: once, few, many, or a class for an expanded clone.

CDR3 protein: CASSSRTGNQPQHF
CDR3 DNA: TGTGCCAGCAGTTCGAGGACAGGGAATCAGCCCCAGCATTTT
D gene: TRBD1
clone size: NA
V gene: TRBV27
J gene: TRBJ1-5

CDR3 protein: CASSQPGGGYTF
CDR3 DNA: TGCGCCAGCAGCCAACCTGGCGGGGGCTACACCTTC
D gene: NA
clone size: NA
V gene: TRBV4-3
J gene: TRBJ1-2

CDR3 protein: CAISGDKYQPQHF
CDR3 DNA: TGTGCCATCAGCGGGGACAAATATCAGCCCCAGCATTTT
D gene: NA
clone size: NA
V gene: TRBV10-3
J gene: TRBJ1-5

CDR3 protein: CASSFAGGDSEAFF
CDR3 DNA: TGTGCCAGCAGCTTTGCAGGGGGCGATTCTGAAGCTTTCTTT
D gene: TRBD1
clone size: once
V gene: TRBV7-3
J gene: TRBJ1-1

CDR3 protein: CASSPQIDYGYTF
CDR3 DNA: TGTGCCAGCAGTCCCCAAATAGACTATGGCTACACCTTC
D gene: NA
clone size: NA
V gene: TRBV7-9
J gene: TRBJ1-2

CDR3 protein: CASRDQGQGVTEAFF
CDR3 DNA: TGTGCCAGCAGAGACCAGGGACAGGGGGTCACTGAAGCTTTCTTT
D gene: TRBD1
clone size: NA
V gene: TRBV28
J gene: TRBJ1-1

CDR3 protein: CASSQSGLSQDTQYF
CDR3 DNA: TGCGCCAGCAGCCAATCGGGTCTGAGTCAGGATACGCAGTATTTT
D gene: NA
clone size: NA
V gene: TRBV4-1
J gene: TRBJ2-3

CDR3 protein: CASSVGTSVPEQFF
CDR3 DNA: TGTGCCAGCAGCGTCGGGACTAGCGTCCCTGAGCAGTTCTTC
D gene: TRBD2
clone size: once
V gene: TRBV9
J gene: TRBJ2-1

CDR3 protein: CASRGVADTQYF
CDR3 DNA: TGTGCCAGCAGGGGAGTGGCAGATACGCAGTATTTT
D gene: NA
clone size: NA
V gene: TRBV27
J gene: TRBJ2-3

CDR3 protein: CASSDSRDSETNYGYTF
CDR3 DNA: TGTGCCAGCAGTGATAGTCGGGACAGTGAAACTAACTATGGCTACACCTTC
D gene: TRBD1
clone size: NA
V gene: TRBV2
J gene: TRBJ1-2

CDR3 protein: CASSDGQGQETQYF
CDR3 DNA: TGTGCCAGCAGCGACGGACAGGGGCAAGAGACCCAGTACTTC
D gene: TRBD1
clone size: NA
V gene: TRBV5-4
J gene: TRBJ2-5

CDR3 protein: CASSPRGGQGYFTEAFF
CDR3 DNA: TGTGCCAGCAGCCCCCGCGGGGGGCAGGGTTATTTCACTGAAGCTTTCTTT
D gene: NA
clone size: NA
V gene: TRBV3-1/TRBV3-2
J gene: TRBJ1-1

CDR3 protein: CASSHGSGNTIYF
CDR3 DNA: TGTGCCAGCAGCCACGGGTCTGGAAACACCATATATTTT
D gene: NA
clone size: NA
V gene: TRBV11-3
J gene: TRBJ1-3

CDR3 protein: CASSPYEYSGTGDPYEQYF
CDR3 DNA: TGTGCCAGCAGCCCCTACGAATACTCCGGGACAGGGGACCCCTACGAGCAGTACTTC
D gene: TRBD1
clone size: many
V gene: TRBV7-9
J gene: TRBJ2-7

CDR3 protein: CASERRGGFEQFF
CDR3 DNA: TGTGCCAGTGAGAGGCGGGGGGGCTTTGAGCAGTTCTTC
D gene: TRBD2
clone size: once
V gene: TRBV7-2
J gene: TRBJ2-1

CDR3 protein: CASSTVATNEKLFF
CDR3 DNA: TGTGCCAGCAGTACAGTTGCAACTAATGAAAAACTGTTTTTT
D gene: NA
clone size: many
V gene: TRBV2
J gene: TRBJ1-4

CDR3 protein: CASSPRLREGSYEQYF
CDR3 DNA: TGCGCCAGCAGCCCCCGACTCAGGGAGGGGTCCTACGAGCAGTACTTC
D gene: TRBD2
clone size: once
V gene: TRBV5-1
J gene: TRBJ2-7

CDR3 protein: CASSPEGAGLPFF
CDR3 DNA: TGTGCCAGCAGCCCAGAGGGGGCAGGTCTACCATTTTTT
D gene: TRBD1
clone size: NA
V gene: TRBV7-9
J gene: TRBJ1-4

CDR3 protein: CAIGSTGELFF
CDR3 DNA: TGTGCCATCGGGTCCACAGGGGAACTGTTTTTT
D gene: TRBD1
clone size: NA
V gene: TRBV10-3
J gene: TRBJ1-4

CDR3 protein: CASSSSSGSYNEQFF
CDR3 DNA: TGTGCCAGCAGCTCCAGTAGCGGGTCCTACAATGAGCAGTTCTTC
D gene: TRBD2
clone size: NA
V gene: TRBV7-6
J gene: TRBJ2-1

CDR3 protein: CASSGHPGGSGNTEAFF
CDR3 DNA: TGTGCCAGCAGTGGTCACCCAGGGGGGAGTGGGAACACTGAAGCTTTCTTT
D gene: TRBD1
clone size: few
V gene: TRBV2
J gene: TRBJ1-1

CDR3 protein: CAILRGMGDYEQYF
CDR3 DNA: TGTGCCATTCTACGCGGGATGGGGGACTACGAGCAGTACTTC
D gene: NA
clone size: once
V gene: TRBV2
J gene: TRBJ2-7

CDR3 protein: CASSQDAGGYGYTF
CDR3 DNA: TGCGCCAGCAGCCAAGATGCAGGGGGGTATGGCTACACCTTC
D gene: TRBD1
clone size: NA
V gene: TRBV4-3
J gene: TRBJ1-2

CDR3 protein: CASSHRDQFF
CDR3 DNA: TGTGCCAGCAGCCACAGGGATCAGTTCTTC
D gene: NA
clone size: NA
V gene: TRBV7-9
J gene: TRBJ2-1

CDR3 protein: CASSPGLAGGSKKYF
CDR3 DNA: TGTGCCAGCAGCCCGGGACTAGCGGGGGGGTCGAAAAAGTACTTC
D gene: TRBD2
clone size: NA
V gene: TRBV7-2
J gene: TRBJ2-7

CDR3 protein: CASRRGSATEAFF
CDR3 DNA: TGTGCCAGTAGGCGGGGTAGTGCCACTGAAGCTTTCTTT
D gene: NA
clone size: NA
V gene: TRBV19
J gene: TRBJ1-1

CDR3 protein: CASSSGGAGTEAFF
CDR3 DNA: TGCGCCAGCAGCTCAGGGGGCGCGGGGACTGAAGCTTTCTTT
D gene: TRBD1
clone size: NA
V gene: TRBV5-1
J gene: TRBJ1-1

CDR3 protein: CASSYTPRGYGYTF
CDR3 DNA: TGTGCCAGCAGTTACACGCCTCGGGGCTATGGCTACACCTTC
D gene: NA
clone size: NA
V gene: TRBV6-5
J gene: TRBJ1-2

CDR3 protein: CASSDPGQGRNSPLHF
CDR3 DNA: TGTGCCAGCAGTGACCCGGGACAGGGGCGAAATTCACCCCTCCACTTT
D gene: TRBD1
clone size: NA
V gene: TRBV6-1
J gene: TRBJ1-6

CDR3 protein: CASSPRQGGYEQYF
CDR3 DNA: TGTGCCAGCAGCCCCCGACAGGGAGGATACGAGCAGTACTTC
D gene: NA
clone size: NA
V gene: TRBV14
J gene: TRBJ2-7

CDR3 protein: CASSYSLPGYEAFF
CDR3 DNA: TGTGCCAGCAGTTACTCACTTCCGGGGTATGAAGCTTTCTTT
D gene: NA
clone size: NA
V gene: TRBV6-5
J gene: TRBJ1-1

CDR3 protein: CASSRYRDPTNYGYTF
CDR3 DNA: TGTGCCAGCAGCCGCTACAGGGACCCCACTAACTATGGCTACACCTTC
D gene: NA
clone size: once
V gene: TRBV2
J gene: TRBJ1-2

CDR3 protein: CASSFSPRSPSYEQYF
CDR3 DNA: TGTGCCAGCAGCTTTTCCCCCAGGTCCCCATCCTACGAGCAGTACTTC
D gene: NA
clone size: NA
V gene: TRBV21-1
J gene: TRBJ2-7

CDR3 protein: CSAGQGQETQYF
CDR3 DNA: TGCAGCGCGGGACAGGGGCAAGAGACCCAGTACTTC
D gene: TRBD1
clone size: NA
V gene: TRBV29-1
J gene: TRBJ2-5

CDR3 protein: CASSLTGSGNTIYF
CDR3 DNA: TGTGCCAGTAGTTTAACAGGGTCTGGAAACACCATATATTTT
D gene: NA
clone size: NA
V gene: TRBV19
J gene: TRBJ1-3

CDR3 protein: CASSFRLAGQETQYF
CDR3 DNA: TGCGCCAGCAGCTTCCGACTAGCGGGGCAAGAGACCCAGTACTTC
D gene: TRBD2
clone size: NA
V gene: TRBV5-1
J gene: TRBJ2-5

CDR3 protein: CASSQGLSYGYTF
CDR3 DNA: TGCGCCAGCAGCCAAGGACTGAGCTATGGCTACACCTTC
D gene: NA
clone size: NA
V gene: TRBV4-3
J gene: TRBJ1-2

CDR3 protein: CASSSGGSNQPQHF
CDR3 DNA: TGTGCCAGCAGCTCCGGAGGGAGCAATCAGCCCCAGCATTTT
D gene: NA
clone size: NA
V gene: TRBV9
J gene: TRBJ1-5

CDR3 protein: CATRASGRLRGARDTF
CDR3 DNA: TGTGCCACCAGGGCCTCAGGGCGGCTGCGGGGGGCGCGAGATACCTTC
D gene: NA
clone size: NA
V gene: TRBV24-1
J gene: TRBJ1-2

CDR3 protein: CASSPLPGTGVNTGELFF
CDR3 DNA: TGTGCCAGCTCACCACTACCCGGGACAGGGGTAAACACCGGGGAGCTGTTTTTT
D gene: TRBD1
clone size: NA
V gene: TRBV18
J gene: TRBJ2-2

CDR3 protein: CASSLSGQEATQETQYF
CDR3 DNA: TGTGCCAGCAGCTTATCGGGACAGGAGGCTACCCAAGAGACCCAGTACTTC
D gene: TRBD1
clone size: NA
V gene: TRBV7-3
J gene: TRBJ2-5

CDR3 protein: CASSQKRGGENEQFF
CDR3 DNA: TGTGCCAGCAGCCAAAAGCGGGGGGGCGAAAATGAGCAGTTCTTC
D gene: TRBD2
clone size: NA
V gene: TRBV13
J gene: TRBJ2-1

CDR3 protein: CSASIEYYGYTF
CDR3 DNA: TGCAGTGCTAGTATCGAGTACTATGGCTACACCTTC
D gene: NA
clone size: NA
V gene: TRBV20-1
J gene: TRBJ1-2

CDR3 protein: CASSIAGGPRYGYTF
CDR3 DNA: TGTGCCAGTAGTATAGCGGGGGGGCCGCGCTATGGCTACACCTTC
D gene: NA
clone size: few
V gene: TRBV19
J gene: TRBJ1-2

CDR3 protein: CATRIRAIATNEKLFF
CDR3 DNA: TGTGCCACCAGAATCAGGGCGATTGCAACTAATGAAAAACTGTTTTTT
D gene: NA
clone size: NA
V gene: TRBV24-1
J gene: TRBJ1-4

CDR3 protein: CAISGAGGRYSNQPQHF
CDR3 DNA: TGTGCCATCAGTGGGGCAGGGGGCAGGTATAGCAATCAGCCCCAGCATTTT
D gene: TRBD1
clone size: NA
V gene: TRBV10-3
J gene: TRBJ1-5

CDR3 protein: CASRPRGNEKLFF
CDR3 DNA: TGTGCCAGCAGACCCCGAGGGAACGAAAAACTGTTTTTT
D gene: NA
clone size: NA
V gene: TRBV7-2
J gene: TRBJ1-4

CDR3 protein: CASSQRQRPIYGYTF
CDR3 DNA: TGCGCCAGCAGCCAAAGGCAGAGGCCGATCTATGGCTACACCTTC
D gene: NA
clone size: NA
V gene: TRBV4-3
J gene: TRBJ1-2

CDR3 protein: CASSQGQGASGELFF
CDR3 DNA: TGTGCCAGCTCGCAGGGACAGGGGGCCAGCGGGGAGCTGTTTTTT
D gene: TRBD1
clone size: NA
V gene: TRBV18
J gene: TRBJ2-2